This T cell receptor (beta chain) was sequenced during a study of immune evolution from preneoplasia to lung adenocarcinoma. Method: immunoSEQ multiplex PCR; TCRdb's copy keeps in-frame clones and lacks some. The sample consists of about 26,000 clones, approximately 69% of them appearing once. Resections took place in Japan or China from about 2014 to 2018. V lost 6 bases to trimming and J lost 3 bases, with 9 bases between them. Germline V CDR1 and CDR2: SNHLY, FYNNEI. The CDR3 totals 13 residues. This TCR was recovered from a person between 55 and 70 years old with invasive lung adenocarcinoma. Some clones in this sample may be carry-over from other donors' samples. The chain joins TRBV2 to TRBJ1-5; D uncertain. What was sequenced was FFPE invasive lung adenocarcinoma tissue. The CDR3 DNA reads TGTGCCAGCAGGGTTAGCTTCAATCAGCCCCAGCATTTT. Its translation: CASRVSFNQPQHF.